This T cell receptor beta chain was recorded in a study of shared T cell receptors in the human thymus. Germline loops: CDR1 LGHNA, CDR2 YSLEER. The CDR3 is made up of 18 amino acids. The ends lost 0 bases at V and 2 bases at J; junction bases unmatched: 9. Sequencing was performed with immunoSEQ multiplex PCR; in TCRdb, only in-frame clones are kept and a portion is missing. The repertoire holds hundreds of thousands of clones, with roughly 90% as singletons. These data also featured in a second study, about human thymus T cells. This second study says: What appeared biased in thymic and blood repertoires was the usage of V and J genes. Thymic TCR repertoires of unrelated people reportedly overlapped highly.

The sequenced sample was thymocytes. The V call is TRBV4-3, the J call TRBJ2-3; 9 positions agree with TRBD1. This TCR came from a boy younger than two with a congenital heart defect. The CDR3 DNA reads TGCGCCAGCAGCCAAGATCTTGGGACAGGGCGGGTCACAGATACGCAGTATTTT. Its protein product is CASSQDLGTGRVTDTQYF.